This entry lists 13 T cell receptor beta chains sequenced from one sample in a study of blood T cell repertoires in COVID-19. Libraries were prepared by immunoSEQ multiplex PCR; TCRdb keeps only in-frame clonotypes and omits some of them. The sample lists approximately 150,000 clones, 75% to 85% occurring once. Sequencing used peripheral blood. These receptor sequences come from a man in his sixties with active or convalescent COVID-19.

Concerning this clone itself: At one end, the junction sequence differs from germline, possibly due to a read error. This chain links TRBV7-9 with TRBJ2-7; TRBD1 is a possible D gene (5 bases). The CDR3 length is 14 residues. Germline V gives CDR1 SEHNR, CDR2 FQNEAQ (reference sequence). The CDR3 region is CAGSLGRDSYEQYF. The CDR3 nucleotides are TGTGCCGGCAGCTTAGGCAGGGACTCCTACGAGCAGTACTTC.

The rearrangement uses TRBV4-3 and TRBJ2-3; D might be TRBD1 (5 bases). Trimming took 3 bases from V and 6 from J, leaving 13 bases between them. Germline loops: CDR1 LGHNA, CDR2 YSLEER. The CDR3 covers 14 residues. CDR3 sequence (DNA): TGCGCCAGCAGCCAGACTCAAGCAGGGGATACGCAGTATTTT. Translation gives CASSQTQAGDTQYF.

The rearrangement links TRBV7-9 to TRBJ1-2; the D gene is possibly TRBD1 (6 bases). Germline V gene data show CDR1 as SEHNR and CDR2 as FQNEAQ (reference sequence). V lost 5 bases and J 6 bases, leaving 22 bases between the germline ends. The CDR3 is 16 residues long. The DNA for the CDR3 is TGTGCCAGCAGCCCGGACAGAGGCCGAGGGATTCATGGCTACACCTTC. Protein product: CASSPDRGRGIHGYTF.

The chain recombines TRBV5-1 with TRBJ1-2; 7 bases line up with TRBD1. Germline loops: CDR1 SGHRS, CDR2 YFSETQ. The V gene end was trimmed by 0 bases and the J gene end by 8 bases; junction bases not matched to a gene: 4. This CDR3 region has 13 residues. CDR3 amino acids: CASSLDRGVGYTF. The CDR3 DNA follows: TGCGCCAGCAGCTTGGACAGGGGAGTGGGCTACACCTTC.

V usage is TRBV6-2 or TRBV6-3 and J usage is TRBJ2-3; a possible D gene is TRBD2 (5 bases). Trimming pared 0 bases from V and 2 bases from J, leaving 12 bases between. The CDR3 is 16 amino acids. Germline-derived CDR1 and CDR2 are MNHEY and SVGEGT. DNA of the CDR3: TGTGCCAGCAGTTACTCGGCGGGCACACTCACAGATACGCAGTATTTT. This gives the protein CASSYSAGTLTDTQYF.

This clone was counted once. The chain employs TRBV28 and TRBJ1-2; no clear D gene. The germline V gene has CDR1 MDHEN and CDR2 SYDVKM. The CDR3 consists of 14 residues. The V end lost 7 bases, the J end lost 2 bases, and 14 bases lay between the germline ends. The CDR3 sequence: CASTPGPGNYGYTF. The CDR3 bases are TGTGCCAGCACCCCCGGCCCGGGGAACTATGGCTACACCTTC.

The chain carries TRBV5-8 and TRBJ1-3; D gene uncertain. Germline values: CDR1 SGHTS, CDR2 YDEGEE. Deletions cut 4 bases from V and 0 bases from J, with 14 bases between. There are 16 residues in the CDR3. CDR3: CASSGNGLNSGNTIYF. The CDR3 DNA follows: TGTGCCAGCAGCGGCAACGGACTAAACTCTGGAAACACCATATATTTT.

The V call is TRBV6-5, the J call TRBJ1-2, with TRBD1 matching over 9 bases. Germline loops: CDR1 MNHEY, CDR2 SVGAGI. The CDR3 totals 15 residues. With V trimmed by 4 bases and J by 4 bases, 7 bases remained unmatched. CDR3 sequence: CASSSQGAGFYGYTF. The CDR3 nucleotides are TGTGCCAGCAGTTCACAGGGGGCTGGGTTCTATGGCTACACCTTC.

This chain connects TRBV30 to TRBJ1-6; no definite D call. The germline V gene has CDR1 GTSNPN and CDR2 SVGIG (reference sequence). CDR3 length equals 15 residues. V was cut by 2 bases and J by 2 bases, with 10 bases left in between. The CDR3 DNA reads TGTGCCTGGAGTTATCCGGGAACCTATAATTCACCCCTCCACTTT. This encodes CAWSYPGTYNSPLHF.

The V gene is TRBV19, the J gene TRBJ1-3; perhaps TRBD1 as D (5 bases). The V gene lost 3 bases and the J gene lost 8 bases, with 11 bases spanning the gap. The germline V gene has CDR1 LNHDA and CDR2 SQIVND (reference sequence). This CDR3 has 13 residues. CDR3 loop: CASSMGLQDTIYF. The CDR3 DNA follows: TGTGCCAGTAGTATGGGGCTCCAAGACACCATATATTTT.

This rearrangement joins TRBV18 to TRBJ2-1; 8 nucleotides align to TRBD1. V shed 10 bases and J 9 bases; nucleotides not matched to a gene: 11. This CDR3 region has 13 residues. Germline V CDR1 and CDR2: KGHSH, LQKENI. The CDR3 loop is CATPGQDQSEQFF. The CDR3 DNA is TGTGCCACCCCGGGACAGGACCAAAGTGAGCAGTTCTTC.

In its sample, this clone was seen a few times. At one end, the junction sequence differs from germline, possibly due to a read error. The rearrangement uses TRBV10-1 and TRBJ2-1, with D perhaps TRBD2 (5 bases). This CDR3 region has 16 residues. The germline gives CDR1 WNHNN, CDR2 SYGVQD (reference sequence). The CDR3 here is CASSESPSSSYDEQFF. CDR3 nucleotide sequence: TGCGCCAGCAGTGAGTCGCCGTCCTCTAGCTACGATGAGCAGTTCTTC.

The genes are TRBV11-2 and TRBJ2-3; 8 bases are shared with TRBD2. The CDR3 covers 17 residues. Germline V gene sequence: CDR1 SGHAT, CDR2 FQNNGV. Losses at the gene ends were 5 bases for V and 3 bases for J; bases not matched to a gene: 13. This chain's CDR3 is CASSPGSGGKPTDTQYF. The CDR3 DNA is TGTGCCAGCAGCCCTGGGAGCGGGGGTAAACCGACAGATACGCAGTATTTT.